A single sample is the source of the 21 T cell receptor beta chains below, sequenced in a study of metastatic and nonmetastatic thyroid tumors. Not a single patient had been given any form of treatment at any point before undergoing thyroid surgery. TCRdb re-analyzed the PCR reads through MiXCR. The sample contains under 35,000 clones, about a third of which appear only once. Sequencing was done on a sample of tumor tissue. Every receptor here comes from a female donor with papillary thyroid cancer or a benign thyroid nodule (not recorded which). Some clones in this sample may be carry-over from other donors' samples.

The J gene is TRBJ1-2, the V gene TRBV11-1, with D possibly being TRBD1 (5 bases). The V gene's germline CDR1 is SGHAT and CDR2 FQDESV (reference sequence). This CDR3 is 13 amino acids long. Trimming removed 1 base at V and 10 bases at J, with 13 bases between. The CDR3 sequence is CASSLEGEDVYTF. As DNA, the CDR3 is TGTGCCAGCAGCTTAGAAGGGGAGGATGTCTACACCTTC.

This chain links TRBV19 with TRBJ2-7; tentative D call: TRBD1 (6 bases). V lost 5 bases to trimming and J lost 5 bases, with 13 bases between them. The CDR3 runs 13 residues. From germline, CDR1 is LNHDA and CDR2 SQIVND (reference sequence). In DNA form, the CDR3 reads TGTGCCAGTAGTCTTTTGGACAGTCACGAGCAGTACTTC. Amino acid sequence: CASSLLDSHEQYF.

The chain has TRBV28 and TRBJ2-2, with D uncertain. Trimming shortened V by 5 bases and J by 5 bases, and 18 bases separated the two germline ends. CDR1 is MDHEN and CDR2 is SYDVKM in the germline V gene. This CDR3 has 16 amino acids. This CDR3 is CASSLPTDGRTGELFF. As DNA, the CDR3 is TGTGCCAGCAGTCTTCCCACGGACGGACGAACCGGGGAGCTGTTTTTT.

This clone was observed a few times. The chain employs TRBV11-1 and TRBJ2-2; no clear D. V was trimmed by 3 bases and J by 4 bases, leaving 6 bases between them. The germline V gene encodes CDR1 SGHAT and CDR2 FQDESV (reference sequence). The CDR3 loop spans 13 amino acids. CDR3 residues: CASSFGTTGELFF. The DNA of the CDR3 is TGTGCCAGCAGCTTTGGAACCACCGGGGAGCTGTTTTTT.

The chain uses TRBV11-1 and TRBJ2-2; 11 nucleotides line up with TRBD2. The germline CDR1 and CDR2 sequences are SGHAT and FQDESV (reference sequence). V lost 4 bases and J lost 7; bases outside the gene matches: 8. CDR3 length equals 16 residues. The CDR3 sequence is CASSSYSGGAGGELFF. CDR3 coding DNA: TGTGCCAGCAGCTCCTATAGCGGGGGGGCTGGCGGGGAGCTGTTTTTT.

This clone was picked up a small number of times. The chain couples TRBV28 to TRBJ2-7; tentative D call: TRBD1 (6 bases). V lost 2 bases, J lost 5 bases, and 13 bases lay in between. From germline, CDR1 is MDHEN and CDR2 SYDVKM. This CDR3 region has 14 residues. CDR3 sequence (DNA): TGTGCCAGCAGTTTAACAGGGTCCGACGACGAGCAGTACTTC. Encoded protein: CASSLTGSDDEQYF.

The chain carries TRBV19 and TRBJ1-3; the D is unclear. Trimming removed 6 bases from V and 0 bases from J, with 15 bases in between. Germline V CDR1 and CDR2: LNHDA, SQIVND (reference sequence). The CDR3 sequence is 16 residues long. CDR3: CASRGLGSASGNTIYF. The CDR3 DNA sequence: TGTGCCAGTAGGGGCCTGGGGTCCGCCTCTGGAAACACCATATATTTT.

V usage is TRBV18 and J usage is TRBJ1-2; 8 bases map to TRBD1. CDR3 length: 16 residues. Germline values: CDR1 KGHSH, CDR2 LQKENI. V lost 3 bases and J lost 1; bases outside the gene matches: 7. The CDR3 DNA follows: TGTGCCAGCTCACCCAGACAGGGGACGGTTAACTATGGCTACACCTTC. It yields the protein CASSPRQGTVNYGYTF.

The genes are TRBV9 and TRBJ2-5; maybe TRBD2 (6 bases). V was cut by 1 base and J by 2 bases, with 9 bases left in between. The CDR3 has 14 residues. The germline gives CDR1 SGDLS, CDR2 YYNGEE. CDR3 loop: CASSVQGLQETQYF. CDR3 DNA sequence: TGTGCCAGCAGCGTACAGGGACTTCAAGAGACCCAGTACTTC.

The chain uses TRBV7-2 and TRBJ2-6; D gene unclear. Germline CDR1 is SGHTA and CDR2 is FQGNSA. Trimming removed 7 bases from V and 0 bases from J, with 7 bases in between. The CDR3 is 14 residues long. The CDR3 region has the DNA TGTGCCAGCACTTTTTACTCTGGGGCCAACGTCCTGACTTTC. It yields the protein CASTFYSGANVLTF.

The chain has TRBV11-2 and TRBJ2-1; 8 bases map to TRBD1. Germline CDR1 reads SGHAT; CDR2 reads FQNNGV. V trimming: 6 bases; J trimming: 6 bases; junction bases outside the gene matches: 13. This CDR3 is built from 16 residues. For the CDR3, the DNA is TGTGCCAGCAGTTTACTATCAGGGGGCTTAGGCAATGAGCAGTTCTTC. The encoded protein is CASSLLSGGLGNEQFF.

The chain couples TRBV5-1 to TRBJ2-2; 10 positions match TRBD1. From germline, CDR1 is SGHRS and CDR2 YFSETQ. The CDR3 totals 14 residues. Losses at the gene ends were 3 bases for V and 4 bases for J; bases not matched to a gene: 0. CDR3 loop: CASSWTGGTGELFF. The CDR3 DNA is TGCGCCAGCAGCTGGACAGGGGGCACCGGGGAGCTGTTTTTT.

The sample holds a few counts of this clone. The chain couples TRBV28 to TRBJ1-6, with TRBD1 matching 7 bases. V lost 3 bases to trimming and J lost 7 bases; unmatched junction nucleotides: 9. Germline lookup yields CDR1 MDHEN and CDR2 SYDVKM. The CDR3 contains 16 residues. The CDR3 protein is CASSLPSGQSNSPLHF. For the CDR3, the DNA is TGTGCCAGCAGTTTGCCCTCGGGACAGTCGAATTCACCCCTCCACTTT.

This clone was seen more than once but under ten times. The J gene is TRBJ2-7, the V gene TRBV2; 9 bases are shared with TRBD1. The ends lost 6 bases at V and 0 bases at J; junction bases unmatched: 6. The CDR3 totals 15 residues. Germline CDR1 SNHLY, CDR2 FYNNEI. The CDR3 DNA reads TGTGCCAGCAGATGGACAGGGGTGAGCTCCTACGAGCAGTACTTC. This sequence encodes CASRWTGVSSYEQYF.

The gene calls are TRBV12-3 or TRBV12-4 and TRBJ2-1; tentative D call: TRBD1 (5 bases). Trimming took 3 bases from V and 5 from J, leaving 11 bases between them. This CDR3 is built from 14 residues. CDR3 in amino acids: CASSFKGAHNEQFF. The CDR3 DNA reads TGTGCCAGCAGTTTCAAAGGGGCTCACAATGAGCAGTTCTTC.

The chain links TRBV6-2 or TRBV6-3 to TRBJ2-1, with 7 bases lining up with TRBD2. Looked up from germline, CDR1 is MNHEY and CDR2 is SVGEGT. The CDR3 runs to 16 residues. The V and J ends lost 0 bases and 0 bases, in that order; junction bases with no gene match: 2. In DNA, the CDR3 is TGTGCCAGCAGTTACTCGGCTAGCGGCTCCTACAATGAGCAGTTCTTC. Its protein is CASSYSASGSYNEQFF.

V usage is TRBV20-1 and J usage is TRBJ2-3; 9 bases fit TRBD2. Germline CDR1 is DFQATT and CDR2 is SNEGSKA (reference sequence). The CDR3 is made up of 16 amino acids. The J segment lost 6 bases and the V segment lost 4 bases, leaving 14 bases of the junction unmatched. This CDR3 is CSAIPLLAGALDTQYF. The CDR3 DNA follows: TGCAGTGCTATCCCGCTACTAGCGGGCGCGTTGGATACGCAGTATTTT.

This sequence joins TRBV5-6 and TRBJ2-7; D ambiguous. The CDR3 runs 14 residues. The germline V gene has CDR1 SGHDT and CDR2 YYEEEE. V was cut by 0 bases and J by 6 bases, with 13 bases left in between. In nucleotides, the CDR3 is TGTGCCAGCAGCTTGGCGATAAGCCGGGCCGAGCAGTACTTC. Residues: CASSLAISRAEQYF.

This clone was recorded many times. The CDR3 spells CSARTSSGGDQETQYF. As DNA, the CDR3 is TGCAGTGCTAGAACGTCTAGCGGGGGGGATCAAGAGACCCAGTACTTC. The V call is TRBV20-1, the J call TRBJ2-5; 12 bases fit TRBD2. This CDR3 is built from 16 residues. The ends lost 2 bases at V and 2 bases at J; junction bases unmatched: 6. CDR1 and CDR2 (germline): DFQATT, SNEGSKA (reference sequence).

This clone was seen a handful of times. V and J are TRBV19 and TRBJ1-2, with D possibly being TRBD1 (5 bases). The CDR3 has 18 amino acids. Trimming shortened V by 5 bases and J by 2 bases, and 24 bases separated the two germline ends. Germline CDR1 reads LNHDA; CDR2 reads SQIVND (reference sequence). The CDR3 nucleotides read TGTGCCAGTAGTCATATGACACTTAGGGGACCTTCCAACTATGGCTACACCTTC. Translated, it gives CASSHMTLRGPSNYGYTF. Variable domain in full (rest from reference TRBV19 and TRBJ1-2): DGGITQSPKYLFRKEGQNVTLSCEQNLNHDAMYWYRQDPGQGLRLIYYSQIVNDFQKGDIAEGYSVSREKKESFPLTVTSAQKNPTAFYLCASSHMTLRGPSNYGYTFGSGTRLTVV.

This clone was found a few times. The CDR3 region is CASRDLAGGRTEAFF. The CDR3, as DNA: TGTGCCAGCCGCGACCTGGCGGGGGGCCGGACTGAAGCTTTCTTT. The chain links TRBV27 to TRBJ1-1, with D possibly TRBD1 on 6 matching bases. Germline CDR1 reads MNHEY; CDR2 reads SMNVEV (reference sequence). The V end was cut by 8 bases, the J end by 5 bases, with 21 bases between. The CDR3 spans 15 residues.